This is a list of T cell receptor beta chains from one sample in a study of blood T cell repertoires in COVID-19. Profiling relied on immunoSEQ multiplex PCR, and the TCRdb table lists in-frame clones only, not all of them. The sample has tens of thousands of clones; 70% to 90% are singletons. The material sequenced was peripheral blood. The receptors come from a man in his thirties or forties with acute or convalescent COVID-19. Each CDR3 is given with its conserved first and last residue. The D gene is left open where the match is weak. A clone size is listed for some rows: how often the clone was seen (once, few, many), or a class if it is expanded.

j_call v_call d_call clone_size cdr3_nt cdr3_aa
TRBJ2-1 TRBV6-5 - once TGTGCCAGCAAGCCCCGACCTGGAGGTTTGACTGAGCAGTTCTTC CASKPRPGGLTEQFF
TRBJ1-2 TRBV7-2 - - TGTGCCAGCAGCTTAGGTCTAGGGGTAGGCCGTGGCTACACCTTC CASSLGLGVGRGYTF
TRBJ1-1 TRBV9 - - TGTGCCAGCAGCGTAGGATTACAGGCCAACACTGAAGCTTTCTTT CASSVGLQANTEAFF
TRBJ1-1 TRBV30 - - TGTGCCTGGGGTGAACAGGGACCAACGGAAGCTTTCTTT CAWGEQGPTEAFF
TRBJ1-5 TRBV7-9 TRBD1 - TGTGCCAGCAGCTTATGGACAGGGAGGGGCAATCAGCCCCAGCATTTT CASSLWTGRGNQPQHF
TRBJ2-3 TRBV4-2 - - TGTGCCAGCAGCCCCGGGACTCCTCTGGGTGCGGATACGCAGTATTTT CASSPGTPLGADTQYF
TRBJ1-2 TRBV18 - - TGTGCCAGCTCCTCGGACAGCTATGGCTACACCTTC CASSSDSYGYTF
TRBJ1-1 TRBV7-3 - - TGTGCCAGCAGCATGACAGTTTACACTGAAGCTTTCTTT CASSMTVYTEAFF
TRBJ1-2 TRBV4-1 - - TGCGCCAGCAGCCAAGGGATACGGCAGGACTATGGCTACACCTTC CASSQGIRQDYGYTF
TRBJ1-1 TRBV6-5 - - TGTGCCAGCAGCCCCCCACTGCCAGGGAGGACTGAAGCTTTCTTT CASSPPLPGRTEAFF
TRBJ1-1 TRBV9 - once TGTGCCAGCAGCGGACACCCGAACACTGAAGCTTTCTTT CASSGHPNTEAFF
TRBJ1-1 TRBV5-1 TRBD1 - TGCGCCAGCAGCTTGGCTTGGACAGGGGGCAGGATGGCTGAAGCTTTCTTT CASSLAWTGGRMAEAFF
TRBJ2-5 TRBV21-1 - - TGTGCCAGCAGCAAAGCGAGGGGGCCGGGAGAGACCCAGTACTTC CASSKARGPGETQYF
TRBJ1-3 TRBV18 - - TGTGCCAGCTCGGACTCCCGCTCTGGAAACACCATATATTTT CASSDSRSGNTIYF
TRBJ1-4 TRBV5-1 TRBD1 - TGCGCCAGCAGCTATAATACCGGGACAGGGGTTGAAAAACTGTTTTTT CASSYNTGTGVEKLFF